These 26 T cell receptor beta chains originate from one sample sequenced in a study of beta chain features in type 1 diabetes. The whole isolated RNA underwent reverse transcription, so sequencing captured expressed TCRB transcripts. TCRdb's table, derived via immunoSEQ multiplex PCR, lists solely in-frame clones and lacks some. The sample yields tens of thousands of clones, over 50% seen once. Sequenced sample: Tregs from blood. The source of these receptors is a woman under 30 in good health.

This sequence joins TRBV4-3 and TRBJ2-7; the match to TRBD2 covers 9 bases. CDR1 is LGHNA and CDR2 is YSLEER in the germline V gene. Germline trimming cut 1 base from V and 5 bases from J; bases unmatched to any gene: 9. The CDR3 is 16 amino acids. The DNA of the CDR3 is TGCGCCAGCAGCCAAGGCCTTAGCGGGAGCGTCAACGAGCAGTACTTC. It encodes CASSQGLSGSVNEQYF.

The chain is built from TRBV4-3 and TRBJ2-3; weak D call: TRBD2 (6 bases). CDR1 is LGHNA and CDR2 is YSLEER in the germline V gene. V was shortened by 0 bases and J by 6 bases, with 19 bases between the two germline ends. The CDR3 is 17 residues long. In DNA, the CDR3 is TGCGCCAGCAGCCAAGAACTAGCAGGACCGGTGGGGGATACGCAGTATTTT. Translation: CASSQELAGPVGDTQYF.

The V gene is TRBV6-6, the J gene TRBJ2-1; 10 bases agree with TRBD2. This CDR3 is built from 15 residues. From germline, CDR1 is MNHNY and CDR2 SVGAGI (reference sequence). V shed 5 bases and J 8 bases; nucleotides not matched to a gene: 9. The CDR3 nucleotides read TGTGCCAGCAGTCGGACTAGCGGTCTCACAGATGAGCAGTTCTTC. It specifies CASSRTSGLTDEQFF.

V gene TRBV2 combines with J gene TRBJ1-5; D is perhaps TRBD1 (6 bases). CDR1 and CDR2 from the germline V gene are SNHLY and FYNNEI. V lost 8 bases, J lost 7 bases, and 12 bases lay in between. CDR3 length: 12 residues. CDR3 in amino acids: CASRTVLQPQHF. For the CDR3, the DNA is TGTGCCAGCCGGACAGTCCTCCAGCCCCAGCATTTT.

This chain connects TRBV6-1 to TRBJ1-2; 10 positions agree with TRBD1. CDR3 length equals 15 residues. From germline, CDR1 is MNHNS and CDR2 SASEGT. The V segment lost 5 bases and the J segment 7 bases; nucleotides outside the gene matches: 10. The CDR3 sequence is CASSTPGQGKIGYTF. The CDR3 coding sequence is TGTGCCAGCAGTACACCGGGACAGGGGAAGATTGGCTACACCTTC.

This clone was observed a few times. The chain combines TRBV7-2 with TRBJ2-5; TRBD1 is a possible D gene (6 bases). The DNA end is more similar to TRBJ2-7, so the J call may be wrong. This CDR3 contains 13 residues. Germline loops: CDR1 SGHTA, CDR2 FQGNSA. CDR3 sequence: CASSLNGQFEQYF. In DNA form, the CDR3 reads TGTGCCAGCAGCTTAAACGGACAGTTCGAGCAGTACTTC.

The sample holds one count of this clone. The chain uses TRBV7-2 and TRBJ1-1; 11 positions match TRBD1. The CDR3 totals 16 residues. The ends lost 1 base at V and 3 bases at J; junction bases unmatched: 4. Germline CDR1 reads SGHTA; CDR2 reads FQGNSA. The chain's CDR3 is CASSLVGQGAHTEAFF. The CDR3 nucleotides are TGTGCCAGCAGCTTAGTAGGACAGGGGGCTCACACTGAAGCTTTCTTT.

In this sample, this clone turned up a few times. This rearrangement joins TRBV6-4 to TRBJ2-1, with TRBD2 matching over 12 bases. There are 20 residues in the CDR3. Trimming cost V 4 bases and J 4 bases; bases outside gene matches: 17. Per the germline V gene, CDR1 is MRHNA and CDR2 is SNTAGT. DNA for the CDR3: TGTGCCAGCAGTGTAATTTGGGGCGCAAGGACTAGCGGGGAATACAATGAGCAGTTCTTC. Translating it yields CASSVIWGARTSGEYNEQFF.

The CDR3: CASTTRAGNVNEQYF. In DNA form, the CDR3 reads TGTGCCAGCACCACTCGAGCAGGGAATGTAAACGAGCAGTACTTC. The V and J genes are TRBV7-9 and TRBJ2-7, with D perhaps matching TRBD1 (5 bases). CDR1 and CDR2 (germline): SEHNR, FQNEAQ (reference sequence). V lost 7 bases, J lost 5 bases, and 21 bases lay in between. There are 15 residues in the CDR3.

This sequence joins TRBV18 and TRBJ1-1; TRBD1 matches at 9 bases. The V and J ends lost 3 bases and 0 bases, in that order; junction bases with no gene match: 5. The CDR3 runs 16 residues. Germline-derived CDR1 and CDR2 are KGHSH and LQKENI. The CDR3: CASSPRTGEVNTEAFF. CDR3 sequence (DNA): TGTGCCAGCTCACCTCGGACAGGGGAGGTGAACACTGAAGCTTTCTTT.

With regard to this clone: A read error may account for a junction end that differs from germline. The chain links TRBV13 to TRBJ1-1, with TRBD1 matching 8 bases. The CDR3 length is 15 residues. Per the germline V gene, CDR1 is PRHDT and CDR2 is FYEKMQ (reference sequence). Here the CDR3 DNA reads TGTGCCAGCAGCTTATACTCGGGGACAGGAGGGAAAGCTCTCTTT. Translated, it gives CASSLYSGTGGKALF.

The CDR3 region has the DNA TGCGCCAGCAGCTTCGCTAGCGGGAGGATTAATGAGCAGTTCTTC. This encodes CASSFASGRINEQFF. This chain connects TRBV5-1 to TRBJ2-1; 11 bases map to TRBD2. The CDR3 is 15 amino acids. CDR1 is SGHRS and CDR2 is YFSETQ in the germline V gene. Germline trimming cut 2 bases from V and 7 bases from J; bases unmatched to any gene: 5.

The chain recombines TRBV7-3 with TRBJ2-5, with 14 bases lining up with TRBD2. V gave up 5 bases and J gave up 4 bases; unmatched junction bases: 9. Germline lookup yields CDR1 SGHTA and CDR2 FQGTGA. CDR3 length: 17 residues. The CDR3 coding sequence is TGTGCCAGCAGCCTTGGACTAGCGGGGGGCAGAGGAGAGACCCAGTACTTC. Translated, it gives CASSLGLAGGRGETQYF.

This clone has only a few counts. This chain links TRBV9 with TRBJ1-1, with D unclear. Trimming removed 2 bases from V and 0 bases from J, with 5 bases in between. This CDR3 comprises 13 residues. Germline CDR1 is SGDLS and CDR2 is YYNGEE. The chain's CDR3 is CASSVQLNTEAFF. CDR3 nucleotides: TGTGCCAGCAGCGTCCAGTTGAACACTGAAGCTTTCTTT.

The rearrangement uses TRBV5-6 and TRBJ2-1, with D possibly matching TRBD1 (6 bases). Trimming pared 4 bases from V and 2 bases from J, leaving 10 bases between. The CDR3 has 14 residues. The germline V gene encodes CDR1 SGHDT and CDR2 YYEEEE. The CDR3 loop is CASSKRTAYNEQFF. The CDR3 nucleotides read TGTGCCAGCAGCAAGAGGACAGCCTACAATGAGCAGTTCTTC.

V is TRBV29-1 and J is TRBJ1-1; D is undetermined. V shed 2 bases and J shed 4 bases, with 8 bases lying between them. There are 12 residues in the CDR3. The V gene's germline CDR1 is SQVTM and CDR2 ANQGSEA. The CDR3 region is CSVELRFTEAFF. CDR3 DNA: TGCAGCGTTGAATTGAGGTTCACTGAAGCTTTCTTT. Together with reference TRBV29-1 and TRBJ1-1, the CDR3 gives the full variable domain: SAVISQKPSRDICQRGTSLTIQCQVDSQVTMMFWYRQQPGQSLTLIATANQGSEATYESGFVIDKFPISRPNLTFSTLTVSNMSPEDSSIYLCSVELRFTEAFFGQGTRLTVV.

This clone was seen once. The gene calls are TRBV6-5 and TRBJ2-1; possible D gene TRBD2, 5 bases. Germline CDR1 and CDR2: MNHEY and SVGAGI. V lost 7 bases and J lost 2, with 9 bases in between. The CDR3 spans 13 residues. Here the CDR3 DNA reads TGTGCCAGCACCCTAGCTCCCTACAATGAGCAGTTCTTC. This gives the protein CASTLAPYNEQFF.

The chain is built from TRBV7-2 and TRBJ1-5; the match to TRBD1 covers 7 bases. There are 15 residues in the CDR3. Germline lookup yields CDR1 SGHTA and CDR2 FQGNSA. Trimming took 5 bases from V and 4 from J; bases not matched to a gene: 8. CDR3 loop: CASSLSGGRNQPQHF. CDR3 DNA sequence: TGTGCCAGCAGCCTTTCAGGGGGGCGAAATCAGCCCCAGCATTTT. The full variable domain, rest sourced from reference TRBV7-2 and TRBJ1-5, is GAGVSQSPSNKVTEKGKDVELRCDPISGHTALYWYRQSLGQGLEFLIYFQGNSAPDKSGLPSDRFSAERTGGSVSTLTIQRTQQEDSAVYLCASSLSGGRNQPQHFGDGTRLSIL.

The V gene is TRBV7-9, the J gene TRBJ1-4; 10 positions agree with TRBD1. CDR3 length: 17 residues. The trim removed 5 bases at V and 5 bases at J, leaving 11 bases unmatched. Germline CDR1 SEHNR, CDR2 FQNEAQ (reference sequence). DNA of the CDR3: TGTGCCAGCAGCGAGGGGACAGGGGTTGAGGGGAATGAAAAACTGTTTTTT. Translation gives CASSEGTGVEGNEKLFF.

The chain has TRBV6-5 and TRBJ2-5; D perhaps matches TRBD1 (7 bases). The CDR3 is made up of 13 amino acids. Looked up from germline, CDR1 is MNHEY and CDR2 is SVGAGI. Trimming shortened V by 6 bases and J by 4 bases, and 12 bases separated the two germline ends. The CDR3 sequence is CASRYRGGETQYF. CDR3 nucleotide sequence: TGTGCCAGCAGGTACAGGGGAGGAGAGACCCAGTACTTC.

The V and J genes are TRBV6-1 and TRBJ2-5, with 7 nucleotides matching TRBD1. The CDR3 length is 13 residues. Unmatched junction bases numbered 5, after V lost 5 bases and J lost 5 bases. Germline CDR1 MNHNS, CDR2 SASEGT. In nucleotides, the CDR3 is TGTGCCAGCAGTTTGACAGGGTGGGAGACCCAGTACTTC. The encoded protein is CASSLTGWETQYF.

The chain has TRBV6-6 and TRBJ2-3, with 7 positions matching TRBD2. The CDR3 covers 16 residues. Germline trimming cut 4 bases from V and 2 bases from J; bases unmatched to any gene: 9. The V gene's germline CDR1 is MNHNY and CDR2 SVGAGI (reference sequence). CDR3 sequence: CASSFPGTTSTDTQYF. For the CDR3, the DNA is TGTGCCAGCAGTTTCCCCGGGACTACTTCCACAGATACGCAGTATTTT.

The chain has TRBV29-1 and TRBJ2-7, with D perhaps TRBD2 (7 bases). Per the germline V gene, CDR1 is SQVTM and CDR2 is ANQGSEA. CDR3 length: 14 residues. With 3 bases removed from V and 6 bases from J, the gap between germline ends came to 18 bases. CDR3 amino acids: CSVDRGGGGREQYF. The CDR3 DNA is TGCAGCGTTGATAGGGGGGGAGGGGGGCGCGAGCAGTACTTC.

This chain connects TRBV5-1 to TRBJ2-2, with 11 nucleotides matching TRBD1. V lost 4 bases, J lost 3 bases, and 2 bases stayed unmatched. The CDR3 loop spans 15 amino acids. In germline, CDR1 is SGHRS, CDR2 YFSETQ. This chain's CDR3 is CASSVGQGDTGELFF. The CDR3 nucleotides read TGCGCCAGCAGCGTGGGACAGGGGGACACCGGGGAGCTGTTTTTT. Filled out from reference TRBV5-1 and TRBJ2-2, the complete variable domain reads KAGVTQTPRYLIKTRGQQVTLSCSPISGHRSVSWYQQTPGQGLQFLFEYFSETQRNKGNFPGRFSGRQFSNSRSEMNVSTLELGDSALYLCASSVGQGDTGELFFGEGSRLTVL.

The genes are TRBV6-1 and TRBJ2-4, with a tentative D call TRBD1 (5 bases). Trimming shortened V by 0 bases and J by 2 bases, and 11 bases separated the two germline ends. The germline CDR1 and CDR2 sequences are MNHNS and SASEGT. CDR3 length: 16 residues. CDR3 protein: CASSEAGQGTKNIQYF. Here the CDR3 DNA reads TGTGCCAGCAGTGAAGCAGGGCAGGGAACCAAAAACATTCAGTACTTC.

This clone has only one observation. The junction does not match germline at one end; this may be a read error. The chain carries TRBV7-6 and TRBJ2-1, with D maybe TRBD2 (5 bases). The germline CDR1 and CDR2 sequences are SGHVS and FNYEAQ. The CDR3 contains 13 residues. The DNA for the CDR3 is TGTGCCAGCAGCGACCGGAGTGGAGGTGGGATGGTCTTC. Translation: CASSDRSGGGMVF.